One T cell receptor beta chain is described in this entry. The entry originates in a study of OX40 agonist ivuxolimab in advanced cancers. Assay: immunoSEQ multiplex PCR; the TCRdb copy retains only in-frame clones and omits some. The sample has roughly 76,000 clones; about 88% are singletons. Specimen: CD4+ or CD8+ T cells sorted from blood, collected in a trial of the OX40 agonist ivuxolimab. This clonotype was obtained from an adult with an advanced solid tumor such as melanoma, head and neck, liver or kidney cancer.

The CDR3 DNA is TGCGCCAGCAGCTTGGCCGTCTGGGGTGAGGTGAACACTGAAGCTTTCTTT. Protein: CASSLAVWGEVNTEAFF. The chain has TRBV5-1 and TRBJ1-1; no clear D. Germline V gene lookup returns CDR1 SGHRS and CDR2 YFSETQ. The CDR3 is made up of 17 amino acids. Trimming removed 0 bases at V and 0 bases at J, with 15 bases between.